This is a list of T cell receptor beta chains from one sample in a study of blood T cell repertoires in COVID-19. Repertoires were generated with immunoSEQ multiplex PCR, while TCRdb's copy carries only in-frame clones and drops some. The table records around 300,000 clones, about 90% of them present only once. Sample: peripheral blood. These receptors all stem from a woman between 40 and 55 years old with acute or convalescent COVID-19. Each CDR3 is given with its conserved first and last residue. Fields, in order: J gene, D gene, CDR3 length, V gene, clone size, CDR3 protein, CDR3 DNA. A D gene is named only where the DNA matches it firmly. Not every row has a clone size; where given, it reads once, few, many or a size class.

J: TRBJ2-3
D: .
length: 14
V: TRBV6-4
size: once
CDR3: CASSDPVRGDTQYF
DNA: TGTGCCAGCAGTGACCCCGTCCGGGGAGATACGCAGTATTTT

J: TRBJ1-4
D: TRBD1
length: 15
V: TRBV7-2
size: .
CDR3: CASSLYRGINEKLFF
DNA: TGTGCCAGCAGCTTATACAGGGGGATCAATGAAAAACTGTTTTTT

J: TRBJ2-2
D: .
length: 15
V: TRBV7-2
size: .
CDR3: CASSPTRQNTGELFF
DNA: TGTGCCAGCAGCCCCACGAGACAGAACACCGGGGAGCTGTTTTTT

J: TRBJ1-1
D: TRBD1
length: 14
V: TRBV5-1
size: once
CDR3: CASSIQGENTEAFF
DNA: TGCGCCAGCAGCATACAGGGGGAGAACACTGAAGCTTTCTTT

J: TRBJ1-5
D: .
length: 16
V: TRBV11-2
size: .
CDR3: CASSLSGAIGNQPQHF
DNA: TGTGCCAGCAGCTTGTCAGGGGCTATTGGCAATCAGCCCCAGCATTTT

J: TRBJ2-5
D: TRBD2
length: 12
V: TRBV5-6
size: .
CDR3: CASSLSWGGQYF
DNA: TGTGCCAGCAGCTTATCGTGGGGGGGCCAGTACTTC

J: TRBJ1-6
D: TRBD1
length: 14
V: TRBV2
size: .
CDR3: CARTTGTGASPLHF
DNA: TGTGCCAGGACCACCGGGACAGGGGCTTCACCCCTCCACTTT

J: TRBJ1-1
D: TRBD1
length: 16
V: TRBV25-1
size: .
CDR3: CASSEYMRTGGTEAFF
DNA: TGTGCCAGCAGTGAATATATGCGGACAGGGGGAACTGAAGCTTTCTTT

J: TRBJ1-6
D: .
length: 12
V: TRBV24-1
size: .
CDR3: CATSDGPSPLHF
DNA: TGTGCCACCAGTGACGGTCCTTCACCCCTCCACTTT

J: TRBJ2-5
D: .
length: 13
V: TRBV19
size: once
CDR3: CASSITAGETQYF
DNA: TGTGCCAGTAGTATCACGGCCGGGGAGACCCAGTACTTC